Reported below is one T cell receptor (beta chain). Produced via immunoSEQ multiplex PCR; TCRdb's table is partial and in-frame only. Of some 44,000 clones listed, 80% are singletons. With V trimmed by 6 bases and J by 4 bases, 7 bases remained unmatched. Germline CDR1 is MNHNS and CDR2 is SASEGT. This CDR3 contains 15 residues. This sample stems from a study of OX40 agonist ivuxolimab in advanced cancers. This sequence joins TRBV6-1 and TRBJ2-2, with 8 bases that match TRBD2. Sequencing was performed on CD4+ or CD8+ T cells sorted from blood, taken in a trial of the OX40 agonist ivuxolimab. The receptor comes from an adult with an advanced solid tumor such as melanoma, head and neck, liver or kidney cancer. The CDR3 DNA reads TGTGCCAGCAGGGGACTAGTCTCCGGCACCGGGGAGCTGTTTTTT. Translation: CASRGLVSGTGELFF.